This T cell receptor (beta chain) was captured in a study of tumor-infiltrating lymphocytes in primary liver carcinoma. Overall study: Patients were both men and women, whose ages ran from 30 to 69 years. Measuring roughly 4.2 to 11 cm across, the tumors were staged as T1-T3 N0M0. Study-level results: Tumor region pairs outstripped tumor-adjacent and tumor-blood pairs in overlap.

As regards this clonotype: Its antigen remains unidentified.

Unsorted whole blood yielded the blood RNA, and germline DNA was also extracted. Presurgery, approximately 4 milliliters of peripheral blood were collected. The authors made TCR beta cDNA from about 500 ng total RNA with a constant-region primer. Construction of TCR beta libraries relied on three successive nested multiplex PCR rounds employing slightly modified ARM-PCR. Use of TRBV1-TRBV30 forward primers with a C-beta reverse primer characterized the first two PCR rounds, which lasted about 11 cycles each. TCRdb redid the calling of the multiplex PCR reads with MiXCR, one entry per CDR3 protein. The data hold fewer than 350,000 distinct CDR3 sequences, with roughly two thirds observed a single time. Trimming removed 3 bases at V and 5 bases at J, with 10 bases between. The CDR3 is 12 amino acids. CDR1 and CDR2 from the germline V gene are GTSNPN and SVGIG (reference sequence).

The sequencing sample was made of peripheral blood. The TCR sequence derives from a man between 40 and 49 years old with primary liver carcinoma and hepatitis B virus infection. This chain connects TRBV30 to TRBJ2-5; D tentatively fits TRBD1 or TRBD2 (5 bases each). The CDR3 is CAWSREGETQYF. The CDR3 nucleotides are TGTGCCTGGAGCCGTGAGGGGGAGACCCAGTACTTC.